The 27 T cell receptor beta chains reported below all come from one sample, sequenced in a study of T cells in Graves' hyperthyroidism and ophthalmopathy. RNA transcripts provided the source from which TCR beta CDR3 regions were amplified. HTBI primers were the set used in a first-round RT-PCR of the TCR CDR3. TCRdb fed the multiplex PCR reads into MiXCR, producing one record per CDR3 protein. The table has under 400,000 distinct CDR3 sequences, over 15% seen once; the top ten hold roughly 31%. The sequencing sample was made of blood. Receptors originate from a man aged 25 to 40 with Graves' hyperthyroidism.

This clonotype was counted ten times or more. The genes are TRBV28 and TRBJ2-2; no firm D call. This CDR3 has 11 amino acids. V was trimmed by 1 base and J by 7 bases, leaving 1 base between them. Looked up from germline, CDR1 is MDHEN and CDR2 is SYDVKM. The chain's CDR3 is CASSLFGELFF. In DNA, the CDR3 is TGTGCCAGCAGTTTATTCGGGGAGCTGTTTTTT.

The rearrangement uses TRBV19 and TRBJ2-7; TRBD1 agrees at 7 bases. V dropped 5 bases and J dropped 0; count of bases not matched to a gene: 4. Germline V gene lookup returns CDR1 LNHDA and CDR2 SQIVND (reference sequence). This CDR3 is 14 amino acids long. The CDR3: CASSAGGISYEQYF. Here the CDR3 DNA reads TGTGCCAGTAGTGCAGGGGGTATCTCCTACGAGCAGTACTTC. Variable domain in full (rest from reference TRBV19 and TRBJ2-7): DGGITQSPKYLFRKEGQNVTLSCEQNLNHDAMYWYRQDPGQGLRLIYYSQIVNDFQKGDIAEGYSVSREKKESFPLTVTSAQKNPTAFYLCASSAGGISYEQYFGPGTRLTVT.

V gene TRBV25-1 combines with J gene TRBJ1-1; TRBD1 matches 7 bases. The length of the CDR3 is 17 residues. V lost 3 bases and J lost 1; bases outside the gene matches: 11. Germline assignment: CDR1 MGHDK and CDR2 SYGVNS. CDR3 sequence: CASSEEFSGTENTEAFF. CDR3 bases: TGTGCCAGCAGTGAGGAGTTTTCCGGGACAGAGAACACTGAAGCTTTCTTT.

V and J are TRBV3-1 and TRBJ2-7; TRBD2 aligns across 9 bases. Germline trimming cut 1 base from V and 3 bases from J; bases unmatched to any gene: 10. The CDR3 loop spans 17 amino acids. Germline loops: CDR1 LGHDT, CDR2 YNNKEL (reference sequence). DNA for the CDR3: TGTGCCAGCAGCCAAGCGATCGGAGCGGGAGGTGGCTACGAGCAGTACTTC. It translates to CASSQAIGAGGGYEQYF.

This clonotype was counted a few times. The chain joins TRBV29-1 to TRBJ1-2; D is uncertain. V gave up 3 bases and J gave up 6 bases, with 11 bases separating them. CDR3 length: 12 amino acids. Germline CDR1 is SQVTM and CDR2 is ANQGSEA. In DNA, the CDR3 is TGCAGCGTTGACTTGGGGAGGGATGGCTACACCTTC. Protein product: CSVDLGRDGYTF.

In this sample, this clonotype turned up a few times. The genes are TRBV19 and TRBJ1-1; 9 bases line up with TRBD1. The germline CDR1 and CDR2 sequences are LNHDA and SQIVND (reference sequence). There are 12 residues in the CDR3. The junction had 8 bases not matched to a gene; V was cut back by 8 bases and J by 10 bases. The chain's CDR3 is CASLLRDRAAFF. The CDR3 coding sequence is TGTGCCAGTCTCCTTCGGGACAGGGCAGCTTTCTTT.

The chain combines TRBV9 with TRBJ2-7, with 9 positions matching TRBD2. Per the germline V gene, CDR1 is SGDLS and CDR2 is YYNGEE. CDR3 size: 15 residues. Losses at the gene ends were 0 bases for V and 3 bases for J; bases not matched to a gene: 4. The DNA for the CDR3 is TGTGCCAGCAGCGTAGTAGCGGGAGCTATCTACGAGCAGTACTTC. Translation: CASSVVAGAIYEQYF.

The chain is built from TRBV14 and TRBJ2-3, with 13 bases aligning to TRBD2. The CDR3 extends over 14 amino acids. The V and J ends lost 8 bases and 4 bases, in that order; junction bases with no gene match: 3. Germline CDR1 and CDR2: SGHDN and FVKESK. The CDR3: CASGLAGEADTQYF. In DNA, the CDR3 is TGTGCCAGCGGACTAGCGGGAGAGGCAGATACGCAGTATTTT.

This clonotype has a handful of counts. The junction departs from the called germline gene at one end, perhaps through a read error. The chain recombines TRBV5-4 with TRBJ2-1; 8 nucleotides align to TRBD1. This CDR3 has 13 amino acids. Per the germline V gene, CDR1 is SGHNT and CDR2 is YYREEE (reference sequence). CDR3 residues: CACSKTGENEQFF. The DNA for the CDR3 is TGTGCCTGCAGCAAGACAGGGGAAAATGAGCAGTTCTTC.

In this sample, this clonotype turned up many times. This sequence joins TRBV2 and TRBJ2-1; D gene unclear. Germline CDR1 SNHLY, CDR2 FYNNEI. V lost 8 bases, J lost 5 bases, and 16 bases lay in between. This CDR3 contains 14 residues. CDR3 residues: CASGLGSVDNEQFF. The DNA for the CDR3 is TGTGCCAGCGGCCTGGGGTCGGTTGACAATGAGCAGTTCTTC.

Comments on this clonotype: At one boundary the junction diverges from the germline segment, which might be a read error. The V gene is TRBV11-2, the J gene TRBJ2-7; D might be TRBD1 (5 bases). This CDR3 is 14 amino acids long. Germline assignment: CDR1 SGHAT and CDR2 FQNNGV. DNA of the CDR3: TGTGCCAGCAGCTCCCCAGGGTCCCCTAACGAGCAGCACTTC. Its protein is CASSSPGSPNEQHF.

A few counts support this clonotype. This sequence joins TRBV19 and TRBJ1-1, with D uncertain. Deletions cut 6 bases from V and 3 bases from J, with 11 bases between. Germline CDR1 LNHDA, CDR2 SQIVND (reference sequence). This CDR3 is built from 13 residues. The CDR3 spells CASSSLGDTEAFF. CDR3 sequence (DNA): TGTGCCAGTAGCTCCCTGGGTGACACTGAAGCTTTCTTT. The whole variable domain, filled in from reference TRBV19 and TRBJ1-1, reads DGGITQSPKYLFRKEGQNVTLSCEQNLNHDAMYWYRQDPGQGLRLIYYSQIVNDFQKGDIAEGYSVSREKKESFPLTVTSAQKNPTAFYLCASSSLGDTEAFFGQGTRLTVV.

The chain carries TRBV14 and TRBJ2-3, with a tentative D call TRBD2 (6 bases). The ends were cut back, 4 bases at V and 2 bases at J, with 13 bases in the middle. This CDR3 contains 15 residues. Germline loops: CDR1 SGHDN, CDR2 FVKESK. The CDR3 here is CASSRYRDSTDTQYF. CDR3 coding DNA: TGTGCCAGCAGCCGATACCGGGACTCCACAGATACGCAGTATTTT.

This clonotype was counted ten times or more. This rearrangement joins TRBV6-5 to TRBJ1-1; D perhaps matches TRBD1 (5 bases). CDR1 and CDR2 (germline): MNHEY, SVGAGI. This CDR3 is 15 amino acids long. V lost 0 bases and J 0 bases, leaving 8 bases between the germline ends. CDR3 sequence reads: CASSYSPGMNTEAFF. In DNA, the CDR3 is TGTGCCAGCAGTTACTCGCCAGGGATGAACACTGAAGCTTTCTTT.

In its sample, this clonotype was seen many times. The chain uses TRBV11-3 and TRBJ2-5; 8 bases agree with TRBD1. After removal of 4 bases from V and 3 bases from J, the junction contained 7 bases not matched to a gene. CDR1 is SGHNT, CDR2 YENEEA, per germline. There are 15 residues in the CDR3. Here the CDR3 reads CASSSRGTGEETQYF. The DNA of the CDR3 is TGTGCCAGCAGCTCGAGAGGGACAGGAGAAGAGACCCAGTACTTC.

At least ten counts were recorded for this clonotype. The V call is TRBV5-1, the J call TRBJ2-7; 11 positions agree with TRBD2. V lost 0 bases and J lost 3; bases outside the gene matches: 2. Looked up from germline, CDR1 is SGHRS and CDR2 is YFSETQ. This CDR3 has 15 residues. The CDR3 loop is CASSLEGTSGYEQYF. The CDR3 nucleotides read TGCGCCAGCAGCTTGGAAGGGACTAGCGGCTACGAGCAGTACTTC.

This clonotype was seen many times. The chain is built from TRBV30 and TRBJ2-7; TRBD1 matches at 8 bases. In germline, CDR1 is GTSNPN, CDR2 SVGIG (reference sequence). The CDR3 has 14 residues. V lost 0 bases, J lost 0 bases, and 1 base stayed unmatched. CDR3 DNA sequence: TGTGCCTGGAGTGTCGGGACAGGCTCCTACGAGCAGTACTTC. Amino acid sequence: CAWSVGTGSYEQYF.

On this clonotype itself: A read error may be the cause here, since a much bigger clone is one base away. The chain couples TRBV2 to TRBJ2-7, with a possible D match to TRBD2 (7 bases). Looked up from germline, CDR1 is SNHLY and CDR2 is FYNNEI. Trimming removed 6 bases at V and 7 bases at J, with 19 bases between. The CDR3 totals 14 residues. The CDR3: CASRRTGGADEQYF. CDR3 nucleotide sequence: TGTGCCAGCAGACGGACTGGGGGGGCGGATGAGCAGTACTTC.

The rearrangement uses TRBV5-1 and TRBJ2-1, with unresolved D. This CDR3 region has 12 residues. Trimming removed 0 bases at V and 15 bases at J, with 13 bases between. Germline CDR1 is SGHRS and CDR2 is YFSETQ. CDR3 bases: TGCGCCAGCAGCTTGGATACCCCATTGCCGTTCTTC. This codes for CASSLDTPLPFF. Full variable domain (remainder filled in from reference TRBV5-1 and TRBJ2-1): KAGVTQTPRYLIKTRGQQVTLSCSPISGHRSVSWYQQTPGQGLQFLFEYFSETQRNKGNFPGRFSGRQFSNSRSEMNVSTLELGDSALYLCASSLDTPLPFFGPGTRLTVL.

CDR3 sequence: CSVIRDPGSDYTF. Here the CDR3 DNA reads TGCAGCGTTATAAGGGATCCGGGTAGTGACTACACCTTC. The chain has TRBV29-1 and TRBJ1-2; D gene ambiguous. The CDR3 length is 13 residues. From germline, CDR1 is SQVTM and CDR2 ANQGSEA. V was clipped by 5 bases and J by 10 bases, with 20 bases between them.

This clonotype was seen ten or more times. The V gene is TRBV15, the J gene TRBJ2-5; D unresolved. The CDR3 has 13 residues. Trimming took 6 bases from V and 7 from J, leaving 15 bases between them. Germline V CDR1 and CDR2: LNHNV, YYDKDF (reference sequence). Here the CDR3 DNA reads TGTGCCACCAGTCCGACACGGGTCTCGACCCAGTACTTC. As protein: CATSPTRVSTQYF.

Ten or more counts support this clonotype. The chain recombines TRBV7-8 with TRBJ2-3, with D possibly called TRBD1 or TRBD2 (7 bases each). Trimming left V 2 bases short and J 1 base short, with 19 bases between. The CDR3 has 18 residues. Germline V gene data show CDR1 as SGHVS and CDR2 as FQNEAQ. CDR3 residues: CASSLRNRGGMGTDTQYF. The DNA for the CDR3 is TGTGCCAGCAGCTTACGTAACAGGGGAGGGATGGGCACAGATACGCAGTATTTT.

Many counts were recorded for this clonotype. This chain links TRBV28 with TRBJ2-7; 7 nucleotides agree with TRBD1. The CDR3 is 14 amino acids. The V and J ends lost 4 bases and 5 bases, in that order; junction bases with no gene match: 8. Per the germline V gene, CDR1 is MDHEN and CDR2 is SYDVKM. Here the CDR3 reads CASSSPGQINEQYF. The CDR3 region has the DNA TGTGCCAGCAGTTCTCCGGGACAGATCAACGAGCAGTACTTC.

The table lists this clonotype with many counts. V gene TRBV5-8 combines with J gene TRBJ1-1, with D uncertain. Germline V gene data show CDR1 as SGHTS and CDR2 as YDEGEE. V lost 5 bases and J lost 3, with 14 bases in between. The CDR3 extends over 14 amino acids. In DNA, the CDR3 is TGTGCCAGCAGGGGTACCTTCGGGGACACTGAAGCTTTCTTT. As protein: CASRGTFGDTEAFF. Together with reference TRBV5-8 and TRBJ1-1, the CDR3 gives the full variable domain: EAGVTQSPTHLIKTRGQQATLRCSPISGHTSVYWYQQALGLGLQFLLWYDEGEERNRGNFPPRFSGRQFPNYSSELNVNALELEDSALYLCASRGTFGDTEAFFGQGTRLTVV.

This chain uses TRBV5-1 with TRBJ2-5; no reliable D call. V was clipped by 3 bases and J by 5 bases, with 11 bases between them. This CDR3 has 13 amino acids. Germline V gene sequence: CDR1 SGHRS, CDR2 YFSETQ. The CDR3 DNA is TGCGCCAGCAGCTGGGAAAGTGGGGAGACCCAGTACTTC. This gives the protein CASSWESGETQYF.

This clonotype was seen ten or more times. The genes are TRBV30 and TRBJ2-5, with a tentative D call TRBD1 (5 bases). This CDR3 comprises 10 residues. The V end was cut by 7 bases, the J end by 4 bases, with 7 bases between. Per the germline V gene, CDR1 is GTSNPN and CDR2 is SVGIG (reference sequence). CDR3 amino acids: CAYQGETQYF. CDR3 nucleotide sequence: TGTGCCTACCAGGGAGAGACCCAGTACTTC.

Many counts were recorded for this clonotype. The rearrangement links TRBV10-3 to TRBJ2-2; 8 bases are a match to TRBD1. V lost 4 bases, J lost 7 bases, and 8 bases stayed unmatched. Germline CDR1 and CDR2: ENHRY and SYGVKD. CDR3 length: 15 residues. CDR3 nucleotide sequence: TGTGCCATCAGTGGACAAATCGACAGGGGCGGGGAGCTGTTTTTT. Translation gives CAISGQIDRGGELFF.